The TCR beta chain described here comes from a study of T cell responses to AZD1222 COVID-19 vaccine. Here immunoSEQ multiplex PCR was the method, and the copy in TCRdb shows in-frame clones only, minus some. There are approximately 120,000 clones in the sample; approximately 89% occur only once, and about 5.6% lies in the top ten. Germline loops: CDR1 SGHRS, CDR2 YFSETQ. V lost 2 bases and J 1 base, leaving 6 bases between the germline ends. This CDR3 contains 13 residues. Findings of the study overall: It was only a handful of AZD1222 recipients who were seropositive at baseline. The repertoires were collected only after the peak T cell response. Among the donors, most were white British and more were female, and clonal diversity was possibly underestimated. Across the whole spike, CD4 TCRs peaked at regions 160-218 and 743-854.

In the case of this clone: Its antigen remains unidentified.

The genes are TRBV5-1 and TRBJ1-1; D gene ambiguous. The specimen comprised peripheral blood, sampled on day 0 of AZD1222 vaccination. This sequence was found in an adult in good health. In DNA form, the CDR3 reads TGCGCCAGCAGCTTTACGGGGAACACTGAAGCTTTCTTT. Translated, it gives CASSFTGNTEAFF.